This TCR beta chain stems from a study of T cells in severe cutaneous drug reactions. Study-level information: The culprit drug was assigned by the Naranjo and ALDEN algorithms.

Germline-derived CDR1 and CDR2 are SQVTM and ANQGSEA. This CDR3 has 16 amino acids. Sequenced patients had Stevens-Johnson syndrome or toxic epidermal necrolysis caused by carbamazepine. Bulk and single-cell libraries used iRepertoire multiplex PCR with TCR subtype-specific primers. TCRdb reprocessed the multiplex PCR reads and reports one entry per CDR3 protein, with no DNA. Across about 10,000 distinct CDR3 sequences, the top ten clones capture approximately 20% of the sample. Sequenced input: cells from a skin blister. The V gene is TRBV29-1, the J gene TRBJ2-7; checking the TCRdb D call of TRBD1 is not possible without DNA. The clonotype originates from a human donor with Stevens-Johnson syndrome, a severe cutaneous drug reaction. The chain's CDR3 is CSVLNTARGETYEQYF.